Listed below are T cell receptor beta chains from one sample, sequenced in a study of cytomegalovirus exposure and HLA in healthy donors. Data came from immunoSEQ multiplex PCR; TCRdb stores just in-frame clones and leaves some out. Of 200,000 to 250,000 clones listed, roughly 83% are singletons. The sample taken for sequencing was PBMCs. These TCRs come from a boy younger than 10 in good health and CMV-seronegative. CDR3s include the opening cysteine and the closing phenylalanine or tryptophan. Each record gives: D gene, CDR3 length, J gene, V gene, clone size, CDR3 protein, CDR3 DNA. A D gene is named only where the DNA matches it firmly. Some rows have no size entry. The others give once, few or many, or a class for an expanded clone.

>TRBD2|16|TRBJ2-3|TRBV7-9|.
CASRGKGGRTTDTQYF
TGTGCCAGCAGGGGGAAAGGCGGGAGAACCACAGATACGCAGTATTTT
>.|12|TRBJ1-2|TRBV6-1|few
CASSTEFYGYTF
TGTGCCAGCAGTACAGAGTTCTATGGCTACACCTTC
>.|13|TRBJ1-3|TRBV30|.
CAWGLHSGNTIYF
TGTGCCTGGGGACTCCACTCTGGAAACACCATATATTTT
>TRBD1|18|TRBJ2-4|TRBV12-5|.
CASGRGLGQGVLGNIQYF
TGTGCTAGTGGCCGGGGGCTCGGACAGGGTGTCCTTGGGAACATTCAGTACTTC
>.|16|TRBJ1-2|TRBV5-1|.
CASSLEQGALSYGYTF
TGCGCCAGCAGCCTGGAACAAGGGGCCCTTTCCTATGGCTACACCTTC
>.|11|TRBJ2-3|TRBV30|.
CAWSGGDTQYF
TGTGCCTGGAGTGGAGGAGATACGCAGTATTTT
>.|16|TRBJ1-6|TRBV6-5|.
CASSYSWGSQESPLHF
TGTGCCAGCAGTTACTCGTGGGGCTCCCAGGAATCACCCCTCCACTTT
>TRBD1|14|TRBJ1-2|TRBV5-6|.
CASIRDRGNYGYTF
TGTGCCAGCATCCGGGACAGGGGGAACTATGGCTACACCTTC
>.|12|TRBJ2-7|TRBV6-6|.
CATNTSPYEQYF
TGTGCCACCAATACAAGTCCCTACGAGCAGTACTTC
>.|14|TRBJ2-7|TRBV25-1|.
CASSEKRGFYEQYF
TGTGCCAGCAGTGAAAAACGGGGTTTCTACGAGCAGTACTTC
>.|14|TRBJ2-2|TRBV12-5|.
CASGYGGGTGELFF
TGTGCTAGTGGGTACGGAGGAGGGACCGGGGAGCTGTTTTTT
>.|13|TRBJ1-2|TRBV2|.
CASKGQPNYGYTF
TGTGCCAGCAAGGGGCAGCCTAACTATGGCTACACCTTC
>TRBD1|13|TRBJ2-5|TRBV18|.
CASSPGQEETQYF
TGTGCCAGCTCACCTGGACAGGAAGAGACCCAGTACTTC
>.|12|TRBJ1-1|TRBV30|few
CAFRSGNTEAFF
TGTGCCTTCCGTTCAGGGAACACTGAAGCTTTCTTT
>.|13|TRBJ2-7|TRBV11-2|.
CAIPKAGTYEQYF
TGTGCCATCCCAAAGGCGGGAACCTACGAGCAGTACTTC
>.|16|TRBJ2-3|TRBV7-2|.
CASSSIADTSTDTQYF
TGTGCCAGCAGCTCGATAGCGGATACTAGCACAGATACGCAGTATTTT
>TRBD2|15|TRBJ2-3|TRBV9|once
CASSGTSGRTDTQYF
TGTGCCAGCAGCGGGACTAGCGGGAGGACAGATACGCAGTATTTT
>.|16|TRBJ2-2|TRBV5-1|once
CASSLLSGQNTGELFF
TGCGCCAGCAGCTTGTTGTCGGGACAGAACACCGGGGAGCTGTTTTTT
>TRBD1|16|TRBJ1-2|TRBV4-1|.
CASRSGQGRFIYGYTF
TGCGCCAGCAGGTCCGGACAGGGCCGTTTTATCTATGGCTACACCTTC
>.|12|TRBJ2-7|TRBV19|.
CASSPGIYEQYF
TGTGCCAGTAGCCCCGGGATTTACGAGCAGTACTTC
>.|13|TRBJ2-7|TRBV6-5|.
CASRTERTYEQYF
TGTGCCAGCAGGACAGAAAGAACCTACGAGCAGTACTTC
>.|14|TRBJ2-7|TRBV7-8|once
CASSLAPGVHEQYF
TGTGCCAGCAGCTTAGCGCCCGGAGTCCACGAGCAGTACTTC
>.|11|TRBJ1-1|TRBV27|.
CASSHGTEAFF
TGTGCCAGCAGTCACGGGACTGAAGCTTTCTTT